This TCR beta chain is drawn from a study of graft-versus-host responses after intestinal transplantation. Some clones are missing from TCRdb's copy, which holds only in-frame ones; the method was immunoSEQ multiplex PCR. The sample contains 40,000 or so clones, around 90% of which appear only once. CDR3 length: 16 residues. Germline V gene sequence: CDR1 SGDLS, CDR2 YYNGEE. V was pared by 0 bases and J by 4 bases, with 14 bases between. Once graft tissue had been processed, intraepithelial and lamina propria lymphocytes were released. As for this clone: The same CDR3 arises from other DNA sequences in this sample as well.

The clonotype was recovered from a human patient who received an intestinal transplant, so some T cells may come from the graft donor. The material sequenced was ileum tissue, taken more than 200 days after intestinal transplant. V gene TRBV9 combines with J gene TRBJ1-5, with D maybe TRBD1 (5 bases). Written as DNA, the CDR3 is TGTGCCAGCAGCGTAGACTCCTTCGGGGGAAATCAGCCCCAGCATTTT. Translating gives CASSVDSFGGNQPQHF.